This entry concerns a single TCR beta chain. Its antigen remains unknown. Sample-barcoded 5' priming and a J-beta primer mix drove a second PCR of roughly 6 to 12 cycles. TCRdb recomputed calls from the 5' RACE reads with MiXCR, one row per CDR3 protein. The table shows about 580,000 distinct CDR3 sequences, with 40% to 55% occurring only once. These data are taken from a study of blood T cells in healthy people across ages. Study-wide results and caveats: Roughly linear declines in TCR beta diversity per million T cells occurred with age. Greater diversity and more naive CD4+ cells were seen in long-lived donors than in aged donors.

This receptor was obtained from an elderly man in good health. The source material was blood.

This CDR3 reads CSADPGLTSYNEQFF. CDR3 sequence (DNA): TGCAGTGCTGACCCCGGACTGACCTCCTACAATGAGCAGTTCTTC. The V and J genes are TRBV20-1 and TRBJ2-1; D perhaps matches TRBD2 (5 bases). The CDR3 length is 15 residues. The ends were cut back, 5 bases at V and 0 bases at J, with 14 bases in the middle. Germline loops: CDR1 DFQATT, CDR2 SNEGSKA (reference sequence).